This is a list of T cell receptor beta chains from one sample in a study of T cells in Graves' hyperthyroidism and ophthalmopathy. TCRdb reanalysed the multiplex PCR reads using MiXCR and keeps one entry per CDR3 protein. The table lists 480,000 or so distinct CDR3 sequences, 46% of them singletons. The source material was peripheral blood or thyroid tissue (not recorded which). The origin of the receptors is an adult woman with Graves' disease, either hyperthyroidism or ophthalmopathy (not recorded which). Each CDR3 is given with its conserved first and last residue. D genes are given only for firm matches. Some rows have no size entry. The others give once, few or many, or a class for an expanded clone.

V gene: TRBV29-1; clone size: NA; D gene: TRBD1; J gene: TRBJ2-6; CDR3 DNA: TGCAGCGGGATGGGACAGAGCTCTGGGGCCAACGTCCTGACTTTC; CDR3 protein: CSGMGQSSGANVLTF
V gene: TRBV5-1; clone size: once; D gene: TRBD2; J gene: TRBJ2-7; CDR3 DNA: TGCGCCAGCAGCTTGGTGGCCGGGAGGGACGAGCAGTACTTC; CDR3 protein: CASSLVAGRDEQYF
V gene: TRBV7-2; clone size: few; D gene: TRBD2; J gene: TRBJ2-7; CDR3 DNA: TGTGCCAGCAGCTTACGAGCGGGAGTATGGTACTTC; CDR3 protein: CASSLRAGVWYF
V gene: TRBV12-3/TRBV12-4; clone size: NA; D gene: NA; J gene: TRBJ1-2; CDR3 DNA: TGTGCCAGCTCGCCCGCAGGTCGGGAGGGCTCCTATGGCTACACCTTC; CDR3 protein: CASSPAGREGSYGYTF
V gene: TRBV20-1; clone size: few; D gene: TRBD2; J gene: TRBJ2-7; CDR3 DNA: TGCAGTACACAGGGACTAGACTCCTACGAGCAGTACTTC; CDR3 protein: CSTQGLDSYEQYF
V gene: TRBV7-2; clone size: few; D gene: NA; J gene: TRBJ2-7; CDR3 DNA: TGTGCCAGCAGCCCCCGGGGAATCATCGGCTACGAGCAGTACTTC; CDR3 protein: CASSPRGIIGYEQYF
V gene: TRBV20-1; clone size: many; D gene: NA; J gene: TRBJ2-2; CDR3 DNA: TGCAGTGCGCAGCCCCGGACGGACGGGGAGCTGTTTTTT; CDR3 protein: CSAQPRTDGELFF
V gene: TRBV10-3; clone size: NA; D gene: NA; J gene: TRBJ2-7; CDR3 DNA: TGCGCCAGCAGCCACCCTATGCTAGGCGGGATGCGGGGCGAGCAGTACTTC; CDR3 protein: CASSHPMLGGMRGEQYF
V gene: TRBV5-1; clone size: NA; D gene: NA; J gene: TRBJ2-2; CDR3 DNA: TGCGCCAGCTCGGAGGCACCCGGGGAGCTGTTTTTT; CDR3 protein: CASSEAPGELFF
V gene: TRBV7-8; clone size: few; D gene: NA; J gene: TRBJ1-5; CDR3 DNA: TGTGCCAGCAGCGGGCGGGGGGGTAGGCCCCAGCATTTT; CDR3 protein: CASSGRGGRPQHF
V gene: TRBV5-5; clone size: NA; D gene: NA; J gene: TRBJ1-2; CDR3 DNA: TGTGCCAGCAGCTCTGACGGGGGTAACTATGGCTACACCTTC; CDR3 protein: CASSSDGGNYGYTF
V gene: TRBV2; clone size: NA; D gene: NA; J gene: TRBJ2-3; CDR3 DNA: TGTGCCAGCAGTGTGGAAGCTCAACGCACAGATACGCAGTATTTT; CDR3 protein: CASSVEAQRTDTQYF
V gene: TRBV7-9; clone size: once; D gene: NA; J gene: TRBJ1-6; CDR3 DNA: TGTGCCAGCAGCTTAGGGTCAGGGCCCTATAATTCACCCCTCCACTTT; CDR3 protein: CASSLGSGPYNSPLHF
V gene: TRBV9; clone size: NA; D gene: NA; J gene: TRBJ1-6; CDR3 DNA: TGTGCCAGCAGCGCCTCCGGGACAAGTTATTCACCCCTCCACTTT; CDR3 protein: CASSASGTSYSPLHF
V gene: TRBV5-1; clone size: NA; D gene: NA; J gene: TRBJ1-2; CDR3 DNA: TGCGCCAGCAGCTCCCGGGAGCTTCCAAACTATGGCTACACCTTC; CDR3 protein: CASSSRELPNYGYTF
V gene: TRBV19; clone size: once; D gene: NA; J gene: TRBJ1-6; CDR3 DNA: TGTGCCAGTAGTATTGGTGAGGGGAGCTCCTATAATTCACCCCTCCACTTT; CDR3 protein: CASSIGEGSSYNSPLHF
V gene: TRBV7-2; clone size: few; D gene: NA; J gene: TRBJ1-5; CDR3 DNA: TGTGCCAGCAGCTTAGGTCACGGTTATAGCAATCAGCCCCAGCATTTT; CDR3 protein: CASSLGHGYSNQPQHF
V gene: TRBV7-9; clone size: NA; D gene: NA; J gene: TRBJ1-5; CDR3 DNA: TGTGCCAGCAGTGATTCGGTGGGGAATCAGCCCCAGCATTTT; CDR3 protein: CASSDSVGNQPQHF
V gene: TRBV7-9; clone size: NA; D gene: NA; J gene: TRBJ2-2; CDR3 DNA: TGTGCCAGCAGTCGAACCGGGACACCCGGGGAGCTGTTTTTT; CDR3 protein: CASSRTGTPGELFF
V gene: TRBV2; clone size: many; D gene: TRBD1; J gene: TRBJ1-6; CDR3 DNA: TGTGCCAGCAGAGAAGGGGGCCTGGGGAATTCACCCCTCCACTTT; CDR3 protein: CASREGGLGNSPLHF
V gene: TRBV7-9; clone size: NA; D gene: TRBD1; J gene: TRBJ1-5; CDR3 DNA: TGTGCCAGCAGCTTAGCTGGGGGCAGGGGGCGAAATCAGCCCCAGCATTTT; CDR3 protein: CASSLAGGRGRNQPQHF
V gene: TRBV5-5; clone size: many; D gene: NA; J gene: TRBJ1-5; CDR3 DNA: TGTGCCAGCCGGCGTTCGAGCAATCAGCCCCAGCATTTT; CDR3 protein: CASRRSSNQPQHF
V gene: TRBV20-1; clone size: few; D gene: NA; J gene: TRBJ1-2; CDR3 DNA: TGCAGTGCTAGGCCGGGACTAGCATCGACCGGGGACGATGGCTACACCTTC; CDR3 protein: CSARPGLASTGDDGYTF
V gene: TRBV7-9; clone size: many; D gene: NA; J gene: TRBJ2-7; CDR3 DNA: TGTGCCAGCAGCTTAAGAACGAGCTCCTACGAGCAGTACTTC; CDR3 protein: CASSLRTSSYEQYF
V gene: TRBV15; clone size: few; D gene: NA; J gene: TRBJ1-4; CDR3 DNA: TGTGCCACCAGCGGTCACTTTGGGGAGGATGAAAAACTGTTTTTT; CDR3 protein: CATSGHFGEDEKLFF
V gene: TRBV29-1; clone size: many; D gene: TRBD1; J gene: TRBJ2-5; CDR3 DNA: TGCAGCGCAGGACAGGTGGTACAAGAGACCCAGTACTTC; CDR3 protein: CSAGQVVQETQYF
V gene: TRBV24-1; clone size: NA; D gene: NA; J gene: TRBJ1-2; CDR3 DNA: TGTGCCACCAGTGATGCCTTCACAGGCTACACCTTC; CDR3 protein: CATSDAFTGYTF
V gene: TRBV7-6; clone size: NA; D gene: TRBD2; J gene: TRBJ2-7; CDR3 DNA: TGTGCCAGCGGGAGACTAGCCGGGTACGAGCAGTACTTC; CDR3 protein: CASGRLAGYEQYF
V gene: TRBV7-2; clone size: NA; D gene: NA; J gene: TRBJ2-7; CDR3 DNA: TGTGCCAGCAGCTTCGACAGCTTCTACGAGCAGTACTTC; CDR3 protein: CASSFDSFYEQYF
V gene: TRBV7-2; clone size: many; D gene: NA; J gene: TRBJ2-7; CDR3 DNA: TGTGCCAGCAGCTTGACGGGAGCCATGGAGTACGAGCAGTACTTC; CDR3 protein: CASSLTGAMEYEQYF
V gene: TRBV10-3; clone size: few; D gene: NA; J gene: TRBJ2-6; CDR3 DNA: TGTGCCATCAGTGCACAGGAAGGGGATGGGGCCAACGTCCTGACTTTC; CDR3 protein: CAISAQEGDGANVLTF